This TCR beta chain originates from a study of chemoradiotherapy in HPV16-positive cancers (dated by TCRdb to the early 2020s). For the wider study: Candidate HPV-specific T-cell clones and common TCR motifs were defined by functional T-cell assays performed on cells from a couple of HPV16-positive patients. Whether T-cell immunity against the HPV oncoproteins E6 and E7 changes during chemoradiotherapy and whether survival is affected by this immunity were examined in the study. Next, the candidate HPV-specific TCRs and motifs were followed in TCR repertoires from about 90 patients with HPV-related cancers.

On this clone: Its cognate antigen has yet to be identified. The sample holds no much larger clone one base away, and base qualities are not on file.

Study-wide conclusions, independent of this receptor: The functional definition of HPV-specific T cells came from only a couple of HPV16-positive patients, and the survival association was reported for HPV16-positive patients. Expansion of candidate HPV-specific clones and E7-related TCR motifs was observed in the tumor microenvironment during treatment, whereas no such expansion was observed for non-HPV-specific T cells. In HPV16-positive patients, expansion of HPV-responsive T cells during chemoradiotherapy was associated with improved recurrence-free survival.

Library preparation employed the immunoSEQ multiplex PCR assay. Imported from immuneACCESS, the table was reduced by TCRdb to in-frame sequences with V and J called. These copies leave out some clones; in studies compared against another copy, an unresolved V gene accounts for under half, and the cause of the remainder is not known. The sample yields around 13,000 clones; around two thirds were counted once. Clones ranked in the top ten supply approximately 15% of the sample. As encoded in the germline V gene, CDR1 is SGHDT while CDR2 is YYEEEE. The CDR3 measures 16 amino acids from cysteine to phenylalanine. Only the CDR3 part of the read is kept: 48 bases, read in frame from the first base. The junction carries 20 bases between V and J, which are trimmed by 3 bases and 4 bases respectively. Because repertoires were sampled repeatedly during chemoradiotherapy, clonal expansion in the tumor microenvironment could be followed.

The sample was taken from a patient who underwent chemoradiotherapy. The source of this sequence is a human donor with HPV-associated anogenital cancer. The chain links TRBV5-6 with TRBJ2-7; the D segment could be TRBD1, given 6 matching bases. The sequence in DNA is TGTGCCAGCAGCTGGCGGACCCCAGGACAGATTTACGAGCAGTACTTC. Translation gives CASSWRTPGQIYEQYF.